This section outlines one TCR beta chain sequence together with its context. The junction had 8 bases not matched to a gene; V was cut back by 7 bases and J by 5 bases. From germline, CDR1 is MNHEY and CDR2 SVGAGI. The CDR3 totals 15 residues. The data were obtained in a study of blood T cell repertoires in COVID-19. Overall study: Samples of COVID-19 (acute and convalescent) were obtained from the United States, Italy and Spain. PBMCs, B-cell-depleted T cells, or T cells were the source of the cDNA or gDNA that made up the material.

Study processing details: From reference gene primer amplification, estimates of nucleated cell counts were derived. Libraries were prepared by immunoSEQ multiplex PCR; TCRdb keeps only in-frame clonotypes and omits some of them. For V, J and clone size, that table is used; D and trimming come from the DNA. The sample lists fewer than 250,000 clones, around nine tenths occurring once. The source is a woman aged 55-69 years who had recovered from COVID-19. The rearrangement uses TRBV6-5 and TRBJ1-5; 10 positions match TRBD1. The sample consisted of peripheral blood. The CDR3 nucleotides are TGTGCCAGCATTTCCGGGACAGGGGCCTATCAGCCCCAGCATTTT. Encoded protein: CASISGTGAYQPQHF.